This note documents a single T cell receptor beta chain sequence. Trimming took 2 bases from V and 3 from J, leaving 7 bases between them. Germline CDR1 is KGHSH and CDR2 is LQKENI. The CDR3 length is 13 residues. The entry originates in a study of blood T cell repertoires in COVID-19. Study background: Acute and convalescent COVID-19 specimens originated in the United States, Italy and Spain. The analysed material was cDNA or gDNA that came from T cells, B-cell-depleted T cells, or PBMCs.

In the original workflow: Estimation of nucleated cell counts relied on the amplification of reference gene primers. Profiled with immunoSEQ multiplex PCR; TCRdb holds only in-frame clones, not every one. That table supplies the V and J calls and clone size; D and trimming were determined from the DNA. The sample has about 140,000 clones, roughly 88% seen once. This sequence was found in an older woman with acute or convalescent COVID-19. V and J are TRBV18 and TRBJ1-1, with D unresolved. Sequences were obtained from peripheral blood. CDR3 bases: TGTGCCAGCTCACCATCCCAGGACACTGAAGCTTTCTTT. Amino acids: CASSPSQDTEAFF.